The T cell receptor (beta chain) under discussion was sequenced for a study of T cells in tumors after PD-1 blockade. Study overall: Prior checkpoint blockade, systemic immunosuppressant use, or anti-cancer therapy within 4 weeks excluded patients. Peripheral blood samples averaged 36,536 unique clonotypes and roughly 110,000 templates. During anti-PD-1 treatment, some patients continued daily vismodegib 150 mg. Study findings and constraints: Some novel exhausted tumor clones appeared in pre-treatment blood, suggesting peripheral recruitment.

As to this clone: Its cognate antigen is unknown.

TCRdb's table, derived via immunoSEQ multiplex PCR, lists solely in-frame clones and lacks some. The data show fewer than 50,000 clones, roughly 80% seen once. The receptor comes from a human donor with basal cell carcinoma. The source material was PBMCs, sampled before anti-PD-1 treatment.

The CDR3 sequence is CASSLGGPEQFF. CDR3 nucleotide sequence: TGTGCCAGCAGCTTGGGGGGGCCTGAGCAGTTCTTC. The chain uses TRBV5-5 and TRBJ2-1; tentative D call: TRBD1 (6 bases). CDR1 SGHKS and CDR2 YYEKEE come from the germline V gene (reference sequence). V shed 0 bases and J shed 9 bases, with 7 bases lying between them. The CDR3 extends over 12 amino acids.